This T cell receptor (beta chain) was identified during a study of prognosis after radiotherapy for stage I lung cancer. Background on the study: From April 2018 through early 2019, patients with stage I non-small cell lung cancer were enrolled. Patients (around 14 men, about six women) were aged about 50 to 84, median about 75 years.

Whole-study findings and limits: Lower Shannon entropy after stereotactic body radiation therapy was observed in patients who went on to develop distant metastases.

Starting from genomic DNA, TCR beta CDR3 was amplified through two-round multiplex PCR. Gene-specific TRBV and TRBJ primers were used in PCR round one. TCRdb itself ran the multiplex PCR reads through MiXCR, one entry per CDR3 protein. The table shows 24,000 or so distinct CDR3 sequences, with approximately 39% occurring only once. In the case of this clonotype: The target antigen is unknown. An end of the junction differs from the germline gene, which may be a read error.

Per germline, CDR1 KGHDR and CDR2 SFDVKD. The CDR3 is made up of 16 amino acids. This receptor was identified in a donor at least 50 years old with non-small cell lung cancer. The chain joins TRBV24-1 to TRBJ2-3; maybe TRBD1 (5 bases). The sample was PBMCs, taken before or after stereotactic body radiation therapy (not recorded which). CDR3 nucleotide sequence: TGTGCCATCAGTTTAAGGACATTGCCTCCCTCAGATACGCAGTATTTT. As protein: CAISLRTLPPSDTQYF.